This TCR beta chain was sequenced during a study of PD-1 blockade in classical Hodgkin lymphoma. Study-wide results and caveats: Undefined causes, possibly disease activity or prior therapy, underlie the repertoire differences. Relapsed/refractory patients reportedly had the lowest baseline TCR diversity, below newly diagnosed patients, who were below healthy donors. Exclusion covered patients beginning nivolumab under 1 year post-ASCT.

Every patient was affected by relapse after autologous stem cell transplantation, while exposure to brentuximab vedotin was not uniform. Reported best responses ranged across complete response, partial response or progressive disease. The CDR3 has 17 residues. V was clipped by 0 bases and J by 1 base, with 16 bases between them. CDR1 is SGHRS, CDR2 YFSETQ, per germline. Only in-frame clones appear in the TCRdb table, and some are missing; sequencing was by immunoSEQ multiplex PCR. The sample comprises roughly 96,000 clones, 80% to 90% of which are singletons, and about 10% rests with the top ten. About this clone itself: Its antigen is still unknown.

The sequences come from peripheral blood mononuclear cells (PBMCs), collected before the second cycle of nivolumab. The chain is built from TRBV5-1 and TRBJ1-1, with TRBD1 as a possible D gene (5 bases). This sequence was found in a human donor with classical Hodgkin lymphoma. The CDR3 is CASSLVSGQGKNTEAFF. The CDR3 coding sequence is TGCGCCAGCAGCTTGGTTTCGGGTCAGGGAAAGAACACTGAAGCTTTCTTT.